A selection of T cell receptor beta chains follows, all from one sample in a study of blood T cell repertoires in COVID-19. TCRdb's table, derived via immunoSEQ multiplex PCR, lists solely in-frame clones and lacks some. Here the sample spans over 600,000 clones, 80% to 90% being singletons. Sequencing used peripheral blood. The receptors here all came from a woman aged 18-29 years with acute or convalescent COVID-19. The CDR3 runs from the conserved cysteine through the conserved F or W. The D gene is left open where the match is weak.

d_call j_call v_call cdr3_nt cdr3_aa
NA TRBJ1-5 TRBV6-6 TGTGCCAGCGCGACTGGACAGCTTAGCAATCAGCCCCAGCATTTT CASATGQLSNQPQHF
NA TRBJ2-7 TRBV21-1 TGTGCCAGCAGCACAGGCAGGGGCCTTTCTAACGAGCAGTACTTC CASSTGRGLSNEQYF
NA TRBJ1-5 TRBV10-3 TGTGCCATCAGCCCGGGACAAAACGGTCAGCCCCAGCATTTT CAISPGQNGQPQHF
NA TRBJ1-2 TRBV6-5 TGTGCCAGCAGTCCATACCACAGGGACGGCTACACCTTC CASSPYHRDGYTF
NA TRBJ2-7 TRBV4-1 TGCGCCAGCAGCCTCGGACTATCCTACGAGCAGTACTTC CASSLGLSYEQYF
NA TRBJ1-1 TRBV6-5 TGTGCCAGCAGTTACTCGGGGTTAGGGGGAAACACTGAAGCTTTCTTT CASSYSGLGGNTEAFF
NA TRBJ1-6 TRBV7-2 TGTGCCAGCAGCATACCCCTCAGGAATTCACCCCTCCACTTT CASSIPLRNSPLHF
NA TRBJ1-1 TRBV10-2 TGCGCCAGCAGTGAGTGGGCGGGGGGGACTGAAGCTTTCTTT CASSEWAGGTEAFF
NA TRBJ1-2 TRBV10-3 TGTGCCATCAGTGACCTTTTCTCTGGCTACACCTTC CAISDLFSGYTF
NA TRBJ1-2 TRBV5-5 TGTGCCAGCAGCCAACTTTTCGGTAATCCGGGTGATGGCTACACCTTC CASSQLFGNPGDGYTF
TRBD2 TRBJ2-3 TRBV4-3 TGCGCCAGCAGCGACCGACTAGCGGGGGAAACAGATACGCAGTATTTT CASSDRLAGETDTQYF
NA TRBJ1-5 TRBV28 TGTGCCAGCAGTCCAAATCAGCCCCAGCATTTT CASSPNQPQHF
NA TRBJ1-2 TRBV30 TGTGCCTGGAGTGTAAAATTAGGGGAAGGCTACACCTTC CAWSVKLGEGYTF
TRBD2 TRBJ2-2 TRBV5-5 TGTGCCAGCAGTTCGAGCGGGGGGAGGAACACCGGGGAGCTGTTTTTT CASSSSGGRNTGELFF
NA TRBJ1-6 TRBV15 TGTGCCACCAGCAGAGATCGCGAGGGGGTTAATTCACCCCTCCACTTT CATSRDREGVNSPLHF
TRBD1 TRBJ1-1 TRBV4-3 TGCGCCAGCAGCCAAGATGATTTTATTGGGACAGGGGGATGGGAAGCTTTCTTT CASSQDDFIGTGGWEAFF
TRBD1 TRBJ1-1 TRBV5-4 TGTGCCAGCAGCTTGACAGGGGGGAACACTGAAGCTTTCTTT CASSLTGGNTEAFF
TRBD1 TRBJ2-7 TRBV30 TGTGCCTGGAGTCGGGACAGGGGATACCACGAGCAGTACTTC CAWSRDRGYHEQYF